This TCR beta chain was obtained from a study of blood T cell repertoires in COVID-19. Study at large: Sample material is recorded as cDNA or gDNA derived from T cells, B-cell-depleted T cells, or PBMCs.

The CDR3 runs to 18 residues. Per the study methods: Nucleated cell number was recorded as an estimate derived from reference gene primer amplification. Produced via immunoSEQ multiplex PCR; TCRdb's table is partial and in-frame only. That table is the source of V, J and clone size, and D and trimming were worked out from the DNA. The sample gives 200,000 to 250,000 clones, approximately 80% of which show up once; approximately 15% is in the top ten. Sequencing was performed on PBMCs or T cells enriched from blood (not recorded which). The origin of this receptor is a man aged 35-49 years who had recovered from COVID-19. The chain carries TRBV21-1 and TRBJ1-4; the D call of TRBD1 is as the table states it, not checked on the DNA. TRBV21-1 is annotated as a pseudogene. The CDR3 nucleotides are TGTGCCAGCAGCCTAGGCAGGGGGGTATTTACGGCTAATGAAAAACTGTTTTTT. It translates to CASSLGRGVFTANEKLFF.